This T cell receptor beta chain was captured in a study of blood T cell repertoires in COVID-19. Study context: The United States, Italy and Spain provided the acute and convalescent COVID-19 samples. PBMCs, B-cell-depleted T cells, or T cells were the source of the cDNA or gDNA that made up the material.

The germline V and J ends were trimmed by 0 bases and 7 bases, with 11 bases remaining between them. The length of the CDR3 is 14 residues. CDR1 is SGHRS and CDR2 is YFSETQ in the germline V gene. Those enrolled in Seattle joined during active infection and were followed longitudinally afterward. This clone has only a few counts. Original processing notes: Estimation of nucleated cell counts was performed using reference gene primer amplification. The method was immunoSEQ multiplex PCR; TCRdb's version includes in-frame clones alone and lacks a portion of them. V, J and clone size were drawn from that table, and D and trimming were deduced from the DNA. The top ten hold approximately 8% of the sample, which has around 210,000 clones, under 85% seen once.

This chain connects TRBV5-1 to TRBJ2-1; weak D call: TRBD2 (6 bases). Sequencing input: peripheral blood. This clonotype was sampled from a woman older than 75 with COVID-19, enrolled during active disease. The CDR3 sequence is CASSLGGEGNEQFF. DNA for the CDR3: TGCGCCAGCAGCTTGGGCGGGGAAGGGAATGAGCAGTTCTTC.